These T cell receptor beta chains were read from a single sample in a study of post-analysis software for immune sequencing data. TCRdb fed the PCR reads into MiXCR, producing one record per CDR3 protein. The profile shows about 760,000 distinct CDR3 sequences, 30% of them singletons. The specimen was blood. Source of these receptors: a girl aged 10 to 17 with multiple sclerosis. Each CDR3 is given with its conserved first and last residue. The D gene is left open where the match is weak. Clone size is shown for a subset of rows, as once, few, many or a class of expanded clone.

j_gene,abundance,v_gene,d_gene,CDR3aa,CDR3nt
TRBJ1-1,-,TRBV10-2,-,CASSGSDRITEAFF,TGCGCCAGCAGTGGGTCCGACAGGATCACTGAAGCTTTCTTT
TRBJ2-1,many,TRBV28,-,CASSFAGSSYNEQFF,TGCGCCAGCAGCTTTGCGGGGAGCTCCTACAATGAGCAGTTCTTC
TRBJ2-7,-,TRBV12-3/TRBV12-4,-,CASSFSLAGTYEQYF,TGTGCCAGCAGTTTCTCCCTAGCAGGGACCTACGAGCAGTACTTC
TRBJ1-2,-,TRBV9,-,CASNVEPTGYGYTF,TGTGCCAGCAACGTAGAACCCACAGGGTATGGCTACACCTTC
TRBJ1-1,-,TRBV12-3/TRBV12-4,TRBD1,CASSSRWQGAVGTEAFF,TGTGCCAGCAGTTCCCGGTGGCAGGGGGCCGTTGGTACTGAAGCTTTCTTT
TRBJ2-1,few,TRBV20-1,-,CSAELDLGVAQWDNEQFF,TGCAGTGCCGAGCTTGACCTAGGGGTTGCCCAATGGGACAATGAGCAGTTCTTC
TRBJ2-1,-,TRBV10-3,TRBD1,CAISDPGTGCNEQFF,TGTGCCATCAGTGACCCCGGGACAGGGTGCAATGAGCAGTTCTTC
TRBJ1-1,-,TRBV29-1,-,CSVGQARGAFF,TGCAGCGTTGGACAGGCAAGGGGGGCTTTCTTT
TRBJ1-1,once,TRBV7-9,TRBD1,CASRLTGTGGSNTEAFF,TGTGCCAGCAGACTTACAGGGACAGGAGGATCGAACACTGAAGCTTTCTTT
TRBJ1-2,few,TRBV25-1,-,CASSELMGSDGREDGYTF,TGTGCCAGCAGTGAATTGATGGGGAGCGACGGGAGGGAGGATGGCTACACCTTC
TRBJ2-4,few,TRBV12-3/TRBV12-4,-,CASSLGANIQYF,TGTGCCAGCAGTTTGGGTGCGAACATTCAGTACTTC
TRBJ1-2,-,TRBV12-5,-,CASGLSLNYGYTF,TGTGCTAGTGGTTTGTCCCTTAACTATGGCTACACCTTC
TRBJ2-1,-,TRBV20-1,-,CSASASARGYNEQFF,TGCAGTGCTAGTGCCTCGGCCCGCGGCTACAATGAGCAGTTCTTC
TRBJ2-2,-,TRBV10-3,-,CAIRRAVNTGELFF,TGTGCCATCAGGAGGGCGGTGAACACCGGGGAGCTGTTTTTT
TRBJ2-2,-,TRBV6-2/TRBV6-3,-,CASARGVTGELFF,TGTGCCAGTGCCAGGGGGGTAACCGGGGAGCTGTTTTTT
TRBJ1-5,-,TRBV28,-,CASSYMGFNSNQPQHF,TGTGCCAGCAGTTATATGGGGTTTAATAGCAATCAGCCCCAGCATTTT
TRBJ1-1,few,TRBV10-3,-,CAIEGLNTEAFF,TGTGCCATCGAAGGTTTGAACACTGAAGCTTTCTTT
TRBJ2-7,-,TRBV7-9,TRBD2,CASSGRLAGVYEQYF,TGTGCCAGCAGCGGCAGACTAGCGGGAGTTTACGAGCAGTACTTC
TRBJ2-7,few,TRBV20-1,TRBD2,CSAPTSGSDEQYF,TGCAGTGCCCCGACTAGCGGGAGCGACGAGCAGTACTTC
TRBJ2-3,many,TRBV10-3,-,CAISSQGEGDTQYF,TGTGCCATCTCGTCACAGGGGGAGGGAGATACGCAGTATTTT
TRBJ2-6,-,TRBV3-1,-,CASSWIGGAGANVLTF,TGTGCCAGCAGCTGGATCGGGGGCGCTGGGGCCAACGTCCTGACTTTC
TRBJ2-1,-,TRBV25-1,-,CASSDTTNNEQFF,TGTGCCAGCAGTGACACAACGAACAATGAGCAGTTCTTC
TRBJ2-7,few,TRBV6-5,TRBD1,CASSYGDRGNYEQYF,TGTGCCAGCAGTTACGGAGACAGGGGTAACTACGAGCAGTACTTC
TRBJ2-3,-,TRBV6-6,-,CASSRTGSGTDTQYF,TGTGCCAGCAGCCGAACAGGGTCGGGCACAGATACGCAGTATTTT
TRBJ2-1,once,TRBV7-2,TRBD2,CASSGGVGVYNEQFF,TGTGCCAGCAGCGGGGGGGTGGGCGTCTACAATGAGCAGTTCTTC
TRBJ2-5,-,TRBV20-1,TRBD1,CSAAGGTGWQETQYF,TGCAGTGCCGCAGGGGGCACAGGGTGGCAAGAGACCCAGTACTTC
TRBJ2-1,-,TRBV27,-,CASSLSSNNGQFF,TGTGCCAGCAGTTTATCCTCCAACAATGGGCAGTTCTTC
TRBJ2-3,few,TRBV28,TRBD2,CASSPSGTSSTDTQYF,TGTGCCAGCAGTCCCTCCGGGACTAGCAGCACAGATACGCAGTATTTT
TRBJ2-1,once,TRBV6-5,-,CASSYSGTGRYNEQVF,TGTGCCAGCAGTTACTCCGGGACGGGGAGATACAATGAGCAGGTCTTC
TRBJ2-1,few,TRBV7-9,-,CASSSKGGRNYYNEQFF,TGTGCCAGCAGCTCCAAGGGGGGGCGGAACTACTACAATGAGCAGTTCTTC
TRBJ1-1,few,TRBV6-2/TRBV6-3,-,CASSLTNPGRRATEAFF,TGTGCCAGCAGTTTAACTAATCCGGGACGGAGGGCAACTGAAGCTTTCTTT
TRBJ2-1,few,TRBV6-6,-,CASSPGVEQFF,TGTGCCAGCAGTCCGGGAGTTGAGCAGTTCTTC
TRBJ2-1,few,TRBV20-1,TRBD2,CSATAAHERLAGERFYNEQFF,TGCAGTGCCACAGCGGCGCACGAGCGGCTAGCGGGAGAACGGTTCTACAATGAGCAGTTCTTC
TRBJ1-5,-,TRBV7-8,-,CASSPRLREPQHF,TGTGCCAGCAGCCCCAGATTAAGAGAGCCCCAGCATTTT
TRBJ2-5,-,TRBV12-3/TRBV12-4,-,CASTLSRETQYF,TGTGCCAGCACCCTATCCCGAGAGACCCAGTACTTC
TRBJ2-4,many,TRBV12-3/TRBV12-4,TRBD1,CASSPTGLGNIQYF,TGTGCCAGCAGTCCGACAGGGTTGGGAAACATTCAGTACTTC
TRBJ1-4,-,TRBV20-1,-,CSALKHPNEKLFF,TGCAGTGCTTTAAAGCATCCTAATGAAAAACTGTTTTTT
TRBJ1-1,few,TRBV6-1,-,CASTLGMNTEAFF,TGTGCCAGTACATTAGGGATGAACACTGAAGCTTTCTTT
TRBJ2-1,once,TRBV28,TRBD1,CASRYRTGGPTNEQFF,TGTGCCAGCAGGTACCGAACAGGGGGGCCCACAAATGAGCAGTTCTTC
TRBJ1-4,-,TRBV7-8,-,CASSLGGGTNEKLFF,TGTGCCAGCAGCTTAGGGGGCGGAACTAATGAAAAACTGTTTTTT
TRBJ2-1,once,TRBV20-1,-,CSATTIEGEQFF,TGCAGTGCTACGACTATTGAGGGTGAGCAGTTCTTC
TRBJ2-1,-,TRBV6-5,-,CASRSGTGSAEQFF,TGTGCCAGCAGGTCAGGTACAGGGTCGGCTGAGCAGTTCTTC
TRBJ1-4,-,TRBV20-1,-,CSARDGQRATNEKLFF,TGCAGTGCTAGAGACGGACAGCGTGCAACTAATGAAAAACTGTTTTTT
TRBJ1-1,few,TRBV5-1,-,CASSPGLDQNTEAFF,TGCGCCAGCAGCCCGGGTCTAGACCAGAACACTGAAGCTTTCTTT
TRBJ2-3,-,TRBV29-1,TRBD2,CSVVRLGGLAGGPGTDTQYF,TGCAGCGTTGTTCGTCTGGGGGGGCTAGCGGGAGGGCCCGGCACAGATACGCAGTATTTT
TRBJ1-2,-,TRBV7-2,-,CASSLDQGSRGYTF,TGTGCCAGCAGCTTAGACCAGGGATCCCGTGGCTACACCTTC
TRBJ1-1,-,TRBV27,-,CASSLSREMDTEAFF,TGTGCCAGCAGTTTAAGCAGGGAAATGGACACTGAAGCTTTCTTT
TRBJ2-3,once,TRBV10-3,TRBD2,CAISDLAGTSGSGAADTQYF,TGTGCCATCAGTGACTTGGCCGGGACTAGCGGGAGCGGAGCGGCAGATACGCAGTATTTT
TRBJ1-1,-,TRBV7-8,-,CASSLGAGNEAFF,TGTGCCAGCAGCTTAGGAGCAGGGAATGAAGCTTTCTTT
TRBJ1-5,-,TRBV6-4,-,CASSESQGSGQPQHF,TGTGCCAGCAGTGAATCACAGGGATCTGGGCAGCCCCAGCATTTT
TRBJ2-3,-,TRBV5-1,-,CASSSPETSTDTQYF,TGCGCCAGCAGCTCTCCGGAAACTAGCACAGATACGCAGTATTTT
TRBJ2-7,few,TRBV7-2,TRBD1,CASSFDRGPIDEQYF,TGTGCCAGCAGCTTCGACAGGGGCCCAATCGACGAGCAGTACTTC
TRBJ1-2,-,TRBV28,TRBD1,CASSTANLLQGFYGYTF,TGTGCCAGCAGCACGGCCAACTTATTACAGGGGTTCTATGGCTACACCTTC